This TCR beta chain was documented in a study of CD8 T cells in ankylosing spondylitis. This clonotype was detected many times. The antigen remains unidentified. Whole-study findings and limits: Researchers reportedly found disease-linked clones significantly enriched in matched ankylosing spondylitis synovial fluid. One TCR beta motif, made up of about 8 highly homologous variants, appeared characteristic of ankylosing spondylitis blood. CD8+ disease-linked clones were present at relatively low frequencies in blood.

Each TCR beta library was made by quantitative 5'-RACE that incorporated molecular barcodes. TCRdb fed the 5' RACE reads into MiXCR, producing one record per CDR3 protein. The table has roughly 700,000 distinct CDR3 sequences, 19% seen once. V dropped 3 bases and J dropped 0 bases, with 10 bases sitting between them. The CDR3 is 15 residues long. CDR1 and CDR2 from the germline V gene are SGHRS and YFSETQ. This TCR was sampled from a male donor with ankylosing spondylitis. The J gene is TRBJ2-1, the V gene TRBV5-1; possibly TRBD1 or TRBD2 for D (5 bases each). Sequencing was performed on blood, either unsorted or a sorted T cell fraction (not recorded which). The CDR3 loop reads CASSSRDPSYNEQFF. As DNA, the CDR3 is TGCGCCAGCAGCTCCCGGGACCCCTCCTACAATGAGCAGTTCTTC.